This is a list of T cell receptor beta chains from one sample in a study of cytomegalovirus exposure and HLA in healthy donors. TCRdb keeps only in-frame clones here, not all; method: immunoSEQ multiplex PCR. The sample carries 150,000 or so clones, approximately 83% recorded once. The specimen sequenced was PBMCs. These receptors all come from a young man in good health and CMV-seropositive. The CDR3 runs from the conserved cysteine through the conserved F or W. The order of the fields is D gene, V gene, J gene, CDR3 length, clone size, CDR3 DNA, CDR3 protein. A D gene is named only where the DNA matches it firmly. Size tells how often a clone was seen (once, few, many) or the class of an expanded clone, and some rows leave it out.

>-|TRBV19|TRBJ2-7|14|-
TGTGCCAGTAGTCCGACGACACTTTCCTACGAGCAGTACTTC
CASSPTTLSYEQYF
>TRBD2|TRBV5-1|TRBJ2-7|14|-
TGCGCCAGCAGCTATTCTAGCGGGGTAAAAGAGCAGTACTTC
CASSYSSGVKEQYF
>-|TRBV30|TRBJ1-1|15|-
TGTGCCTGGAGTATGTGGGGGCTCAAAGACACTGAAGCTTTCTTT
CAWSMWGLKDTEAFF
>-|TRBV28|TRBJ1-1|13|-
TGTGCCAGCAGTCAAGGGGGGAACACTGAAGCTTTCTTT
CASSQGGNTEAFF
>TRBD1|TRBV15|TRBJ1-5|17|-
TGTGCCACCAGCAGGTTAGGGGGCCCGAATAGCAATCAGCCCCAGCATTTT
CATSRLGGPNSNQPQHF
>-|TRBV23-1|TRBJ1-3|17|-
TGCGCCAGCAGTCAATATCTCTGGGCATCCGATGGAAACACCATATATTTT
CASSQYLWASDGNTIYF
>TRBD1|TRBV7-6|TRBJ2-7|18|once
TGTGCCAGCAGCTTATCGCTCCGGGGGACAGGGGGCTTCTACGAGCAGTACTTC
CASSLSLRGTGGFYEQYF
>TRBD2|TRBV14|TRBJ2-7|15|-
TGTGCCAGCAGCGATCTAACCGCGGGGGTCTACGAGCAGTACTTC
CASSDLTAGVYEQYF
>-|TRBV25-1|TRBJ1-2|13|-
TGTGCCAGCAGTGACCGGGGATACTATGGCTACACCTTC
CASSDRGYYGYTF
>-|TRBV7-8|TRBJ1-1|16|few
TGTGCCAGCAGCCCGTTTGTGGGGGCGGTCAACACTGAAGCTTTCTTT
CASSPFVGAVNTEAFF
>-|TRBV10-3|TRBJ1-4|12|-
TGTGCCGGCAGGGTAGGAGAAGAAAAACTGTTTTTT
CAGRVGEEKLFF
>TRBD1|TRBV2|TRBJ1-2|14|-
TGTGCCAGCAGGGACAGGGGGGCTAACTATGGCTACACCTTC
CASRDRGANYGYTF
>TRBD1|TRBV30|TRBJ1-1|12|-
TGTGCCTGGAGTGGGGGGACAGCTGAAGCTTTCTTT
CAWSGGTAEAFF
>-|TRBV27|TRBJ1-2|15|-
TGTGCCAGCAGTCCGCGGGACGAAGCTAACTATGGCTACACCTTC
CASSPRDEANYGYTF
>TRBD1|TRBV6-1|TRBJ2-3|17|-
TGTGCCAGCAGTGAGCCCGGACAGGGGGCTAAAGAAGATACGCAGTATTTT
CASSEPGQGAKEDTQYF
>TRBD1|TRBV18|TRBJ1-5|14|-
TGTGCCAGCTCACGAGACAGGGAGGATCAGCCCCAGCATTTT
CASSRDREDQPQHF
>TRBD2|TRBV9|TRBJ2-1|21|-
TGTGCCAGCAGCGTAGGGGATCTTGGCAGGGGGCTATTAGCGGGGGGGCGTGAGCAGTTCTTC
CASSVGDLGRGLLAGGREQFF
>TRBD1|TRBV11-2|TRBJ2-1|15|-
TGTGCCAGCAGTCCCGGGACAGGGGTCTATAATGAGCAGTTCTTC
CASSPGTGVYNEQFF
>-|TRBV2|TRBJ1-3|14|-
TGTGCCAGCAGTGCCGAGTTCTCTGGAAACACCATATATTTT
CASSAEFSGNTIYF
>TRBD2|TRBV7-6|TRBJ2-7|15|-
TGTGCCAGCAGCCAGAAAGCGGGGGGAACCTACGAGCAGTACTTC
CASSQKAGGTYEQYF
>-|TRBV5-1|TRBJ2-3|18|-
TGCGCCAGCAGCTTGTGGTCCCGAGGGGGGGTGCGAGCAGATACGCAGTATTTT
CASSLWSRGGVRADTQYF
>-|TRBV15|TRBJ2-5|12|-
TGTGCCACAATCGATAGCCAAGAGACCCAGTACTTC
CATIDSQETQYF
>TRBD1|TRBV18|TRBJ2-5|14|-
TGTGCCAGCTCGGCCGGGACAGGAAAAGAGACCCAGTACTTC
CASSAGTGKETQYF
>TRBD1|TRBV7-2|TRBJ2-3|16|-
TGTGCCAGCAGCTTCCCGACAGGGGTCAGCACAGATACGCAGTATTTT
CASSFPTGVSTDTQYF
>-|TRBV29-1|TRBJ2-5|13|-
TGCAGCGTTGGAGGGCGGTCCGCAGAGACCCAGTACTTC
CSVGGRSAETQYF
>TRBD2|TRBV4-1|TRBJ2-1|20|-
TGCGCCAGCAGCCAAGAAAAGACTAGCGGGGGCCCTAGCTCCTACAATGAGCAGTTCTTC
CASSQEKTSGGPSSYNEQFF
>-|TRBV6-5|TRBJ2-4|15|-
TGTGCCAGCAGTAAAGGGACAACCGCCAAAAACATTCAGTACTTC
CASSKGTTAKNIQYF
>-|TRBV9|TRBJ1-2|15|-
TGTGCCAGCAGCGTAGACCCACAGGCCCCCTATGGCTACACCTTC
CASSVDPQAPYGYTF
>TRBD1|TRBV28|TRBJ2-1|16|-
TGTGCCAGCAGTGAGACAGGGGGCGCGGGGGAGGATGAGCAGTTCTTC
CASSETGGAGEDEQFF
>-|TRBV15|TRBJ2-2|15|-
TGTGCCACCAGCAGAGATGAGCGGAACACCGGGGAGCTGTTTTTT
CATSRDERNTGELFF
>-|TRBV5-5|TRBJ2-1|14|-
TGTGCCAGCAGCTTGCAGGGGTCCTACAATGAGCAGTTCTTC
CASSLQGSYNEQFF
>-|TRBV9|TRBJ1-1|15|-
TGTGCCAGCAGCGTAGCCCCGACTCTTCGGGATGAAGCTTTCTTT
CASSVAPTLRDEAFF
>-|TRBV7-2|TRBJ2-6|16|few
TGTGCCAGCAGCCCGACTATGGCCTCTGGGGCCAACGTCCTGACTTTC
CASSPTMASGANVLTF
>TRBD1|TRBV7-8|TRBJ1-2|16|once
TGTGCCAGCAGCTTAGGGGACAGGGGGCTCCCGCGTGGCTACACCTTC
CASSLGDRGLPRGYTF
>TRBD2|TRBV9|TRBJ2-7|15|-
TGTGCCAGCAGCCTGAGTAGCGGGGGCTCCTACGAGCAGTACTTC
CASSLSSGGSYEQYF
>-|TRBV7-2|TRBJ2-1|13|-
TGTGCCAGCCGTCGGAGTGCCTACAATGAGCAGTTCTTC
CASRRSAYNEQFF
>TRBD1|TRBV19|TRBJ1-2|16|-
TGTGCCAGTAGTGACTCTTACCGGGACAGGACGGGCGGCTACACCTTC
CASSDSYRDRTGGYTF
>TRBD1|TRBV11-2|TRBJ2-1|14|-
TGTGCCAGCAGCTTAAGGCAGGGGGCGCGGGAGCAGTTCTTC
CASSLRQGAREQFF
>-|TRBV2|TRBJ2-3|14|-
TGTGCCAGCAGTGACTGGGCCCCCACAGATACGCAGTATTTT
CASSDWAPTDTQYF
>-|TRBV5-6|TRBJ2-5|16|-
TGTGCCAGCAGCTTGGATGGAGGGATCCCCCAGGTGACCCAGTACTTC
CASSLDGGIPQVTQYF
>TRBD2|TRBV5-1|TRBJ2-1|15|once
TGCGCCAGCAGCGCCGATAGCGGGGGAGCCTCGGAGCAGTTCTTC
CASSADSGGASEQFF
>-|TRBV9|TRBJ2-2|15|-
TGTGCCAGCAGCGTAGTGGGGACAAACACCGGGGAGCTGTTTTTT
CASSVVGTNTGELFF
>-|TRBV6-6|TRBJ2-2|14|-
TGTGCCAGCAGTTGGACTACGAACACCGGGGAGCTGTTTTTT
CASSWTTNTGELFF
>-|TRBV6-5|TRBJ2-7|15|-
TGTGCCAGCAGTCGCCCTGGGCTGTCTTCCTACGAGCAGTACTTC
CASSRPGLSSYEQYF
>-|TRBV6-5|TRBJ1-1|15|-
TGTGCCAGCAGGCCGAAGCGGTTGAAAGGTACTGAAGCTTTCTTT
CASRPKRLKGTEAFF